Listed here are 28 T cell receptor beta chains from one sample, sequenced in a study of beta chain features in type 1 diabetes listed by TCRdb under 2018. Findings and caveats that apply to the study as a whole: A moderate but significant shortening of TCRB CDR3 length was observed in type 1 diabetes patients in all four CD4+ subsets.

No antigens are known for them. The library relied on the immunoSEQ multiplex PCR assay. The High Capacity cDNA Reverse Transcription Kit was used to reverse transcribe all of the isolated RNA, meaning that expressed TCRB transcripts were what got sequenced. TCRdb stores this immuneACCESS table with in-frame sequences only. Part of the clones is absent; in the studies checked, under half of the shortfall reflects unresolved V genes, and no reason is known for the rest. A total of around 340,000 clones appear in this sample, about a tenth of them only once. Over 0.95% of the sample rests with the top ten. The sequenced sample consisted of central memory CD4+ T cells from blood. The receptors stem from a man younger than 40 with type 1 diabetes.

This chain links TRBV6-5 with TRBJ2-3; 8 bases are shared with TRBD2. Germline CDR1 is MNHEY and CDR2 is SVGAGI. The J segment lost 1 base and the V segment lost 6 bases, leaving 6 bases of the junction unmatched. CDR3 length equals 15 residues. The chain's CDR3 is CASRVSGAGTDTQYF. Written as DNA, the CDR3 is TGTGCCAGCAGGGTTAGCGGGGCTGGCACAGATACGCAGTATTTT.

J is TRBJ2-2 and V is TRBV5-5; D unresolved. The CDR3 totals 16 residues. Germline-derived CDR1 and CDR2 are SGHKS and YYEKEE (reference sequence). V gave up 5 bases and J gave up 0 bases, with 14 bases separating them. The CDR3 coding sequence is TGTGCCAGCAGTGCCGGGCCCAGTTCGAACACCGGGGAGCTGTTTTTT. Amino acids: CASSAGPSSNTGELFF.

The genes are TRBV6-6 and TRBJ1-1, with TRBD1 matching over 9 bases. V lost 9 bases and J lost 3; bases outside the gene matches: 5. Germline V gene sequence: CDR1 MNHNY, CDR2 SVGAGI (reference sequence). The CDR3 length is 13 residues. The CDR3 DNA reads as TGTGCCAGTACCGGGACAGGGCACACTGAAGCTTTCTTT. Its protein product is CASTGTGHTEAFF.

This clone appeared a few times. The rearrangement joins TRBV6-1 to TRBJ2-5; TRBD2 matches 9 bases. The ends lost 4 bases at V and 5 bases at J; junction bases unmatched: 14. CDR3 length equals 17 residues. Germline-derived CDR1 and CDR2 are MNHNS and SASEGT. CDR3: CASSAPMVAGAGETQYF. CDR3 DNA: TGTGCCAGCAGTGCCCCCATGGTAGCGGGGGCCGGGGAGACCCAGTACTTC.

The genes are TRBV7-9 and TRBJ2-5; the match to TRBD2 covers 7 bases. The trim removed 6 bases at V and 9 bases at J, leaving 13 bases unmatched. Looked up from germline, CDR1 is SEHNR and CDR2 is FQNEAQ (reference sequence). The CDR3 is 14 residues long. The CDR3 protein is CASSPSDRRGAQYF. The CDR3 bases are TGTGCCAGCAGTCCTTCTGACCGTCGGGGGGCCCAGTACTTC.

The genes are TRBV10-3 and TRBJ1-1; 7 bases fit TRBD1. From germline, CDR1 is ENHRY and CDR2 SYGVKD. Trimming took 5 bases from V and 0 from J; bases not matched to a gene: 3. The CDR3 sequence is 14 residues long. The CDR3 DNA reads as TGTGCCATCAGTATGGGACAGCTGAACACTGAAGCTTTCTTT. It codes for CAISMGQLNTEAFF.

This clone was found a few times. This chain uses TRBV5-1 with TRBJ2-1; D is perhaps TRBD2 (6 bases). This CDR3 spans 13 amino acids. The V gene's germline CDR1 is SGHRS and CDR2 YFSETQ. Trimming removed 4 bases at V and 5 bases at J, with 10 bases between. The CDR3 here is CASSGGRDNEQFF. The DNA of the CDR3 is TGCGCCAGCAGCGGGGGGAGAGACAATGAGCAGTTCTTC.

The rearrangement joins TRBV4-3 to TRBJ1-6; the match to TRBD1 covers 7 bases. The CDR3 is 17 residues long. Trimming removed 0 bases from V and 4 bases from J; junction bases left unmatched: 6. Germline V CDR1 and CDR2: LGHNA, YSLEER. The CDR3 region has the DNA TGCGCCAGCAGCCAAGATTCACGACAGGGATATAATTCACCCCTCCACTTT. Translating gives CASSQDSRQGYNSPLHF.

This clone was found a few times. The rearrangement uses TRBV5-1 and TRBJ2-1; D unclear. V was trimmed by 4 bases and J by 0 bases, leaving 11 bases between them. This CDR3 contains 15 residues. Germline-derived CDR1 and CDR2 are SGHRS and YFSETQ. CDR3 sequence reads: CASSQDGSSYNEQFF. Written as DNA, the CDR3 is TGCGCCAGCAGCCAGGACGGCAGCTCCTACAATGAGCAGTTCTTC.

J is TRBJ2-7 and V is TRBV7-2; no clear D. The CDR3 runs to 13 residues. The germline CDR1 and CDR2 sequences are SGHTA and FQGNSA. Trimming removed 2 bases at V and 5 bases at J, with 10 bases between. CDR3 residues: CASSLPVKDEQYF. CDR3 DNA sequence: TGTGCCAGCAGCTTACCGGTGAAGGACGAGCAGTACTTC. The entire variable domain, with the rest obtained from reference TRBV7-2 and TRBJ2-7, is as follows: GAGVSQSPSNKVTEKGKDVELRCDPISGHTALYWYRQSLGQGLEFLIYFQGNSAPDKSGLPSDRFSAERTGGSVSTLTIQRTQQEDSAVYLCASSLPVKDEQYFGPGTRLTVT.

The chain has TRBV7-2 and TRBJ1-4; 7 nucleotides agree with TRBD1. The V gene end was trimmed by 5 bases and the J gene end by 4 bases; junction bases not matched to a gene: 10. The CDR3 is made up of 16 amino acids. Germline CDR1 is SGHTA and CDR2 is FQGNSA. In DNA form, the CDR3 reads TGTGCCAGCAGCCCTAGAGGGGGCGGATTTAATGAAAAACTGTTTTTT. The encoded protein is CASSPRGGGFNEKLFF.

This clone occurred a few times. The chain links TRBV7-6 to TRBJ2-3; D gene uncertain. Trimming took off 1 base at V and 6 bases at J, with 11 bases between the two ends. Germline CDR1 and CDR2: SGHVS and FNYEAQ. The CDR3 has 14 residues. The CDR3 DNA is TGTGCCAGCAGCTTAGTCGGTGCTGGGGATACGCAGTATTTT. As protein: CASSLVGAGDTQYF.

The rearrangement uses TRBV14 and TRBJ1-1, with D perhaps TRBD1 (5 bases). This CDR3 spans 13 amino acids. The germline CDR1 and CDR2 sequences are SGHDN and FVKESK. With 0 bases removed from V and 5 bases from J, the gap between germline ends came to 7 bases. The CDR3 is CASSQERGTEAFF. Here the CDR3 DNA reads TGTGCCAGCAGCCAAGAGAGGGGTACTGAAGCTTTCTTT. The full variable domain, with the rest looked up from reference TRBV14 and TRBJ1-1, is EAGVTQFPSHSVIEKGQTVTLRCDPISGHDNLYWYRRVMGKEIKFLLHFVKESKQDESGMPNNRFLAERTGGTYSTLKVQPAELEDSGVYFCASSQERGTEAFFGQGTRLTVV.

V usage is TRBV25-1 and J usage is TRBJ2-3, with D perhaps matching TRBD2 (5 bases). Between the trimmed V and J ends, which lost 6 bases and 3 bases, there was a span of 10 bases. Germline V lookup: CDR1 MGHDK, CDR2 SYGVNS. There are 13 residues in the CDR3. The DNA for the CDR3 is TGTGCCAGCAGAGGACTTTCGACAGATACGCAGTATTTT. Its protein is CASRGLSTDTQYF.

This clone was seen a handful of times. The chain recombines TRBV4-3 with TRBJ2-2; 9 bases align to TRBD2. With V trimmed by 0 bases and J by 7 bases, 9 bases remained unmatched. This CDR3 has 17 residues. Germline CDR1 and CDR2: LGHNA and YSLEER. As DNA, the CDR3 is TGCGCCAGCAGCCAAGAAACCCTAGCGGGGCAGGTCGGGGAGCTGTTTTTT. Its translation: CASSQETLAGQVGELFF.

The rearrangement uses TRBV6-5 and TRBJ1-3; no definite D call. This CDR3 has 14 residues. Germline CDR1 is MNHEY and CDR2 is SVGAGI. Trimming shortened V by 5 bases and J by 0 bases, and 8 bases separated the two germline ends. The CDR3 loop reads CASSATLSGNTIYF. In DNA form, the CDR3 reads TGTGCCAGCAGTGCCACACTCTCTGGAAACACCATATATTTT.

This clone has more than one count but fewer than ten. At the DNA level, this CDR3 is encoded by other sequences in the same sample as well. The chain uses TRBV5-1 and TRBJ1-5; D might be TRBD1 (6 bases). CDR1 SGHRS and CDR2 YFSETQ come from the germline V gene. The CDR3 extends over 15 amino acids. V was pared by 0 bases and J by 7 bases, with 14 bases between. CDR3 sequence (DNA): TGCGCCAGCAGCTTGGTGGGGGGCGCCGGGCAGCCCCAGCATTTT. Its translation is CASSLVGGAGQPQHF.

The CDR3 loop reads CASSATGMIVETQYF. CDR3 nucleotides: TGTGCCAGTAGTGCGACAGGGATGATAGTTGAGACCCAGTACTTC. J is TRBJ2-5 and V is TRBV19; 7 bases align to TRBD1. The V segment lost 5 bases and the J segment 5 bases; nucleotides outside the gene matches: 11. Germline V gives CDR1 LNHDA, CDR2 SQIVND (reference sequence). This CDR3 comprises 15 residues.

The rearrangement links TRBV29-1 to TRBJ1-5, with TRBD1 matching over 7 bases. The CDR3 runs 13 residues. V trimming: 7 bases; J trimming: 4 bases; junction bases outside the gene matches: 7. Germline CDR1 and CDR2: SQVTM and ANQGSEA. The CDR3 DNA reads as TGCAGCGCTGGGACAGCGGTTAATCAGCCCCAGCATTTT. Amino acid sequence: CSAGTAVNQPQHF.

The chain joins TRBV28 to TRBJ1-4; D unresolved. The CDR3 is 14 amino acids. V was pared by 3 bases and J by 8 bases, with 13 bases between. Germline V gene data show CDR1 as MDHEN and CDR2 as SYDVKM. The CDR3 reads CASSLGRVGEKLFF. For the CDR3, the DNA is TGTGCCAGCAGTTTGGGTCGGGTCGGGGAAAAACTGTTTTTT.

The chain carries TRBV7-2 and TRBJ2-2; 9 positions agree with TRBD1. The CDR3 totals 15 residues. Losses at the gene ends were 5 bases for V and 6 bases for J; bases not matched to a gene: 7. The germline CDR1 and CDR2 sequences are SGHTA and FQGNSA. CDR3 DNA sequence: TGTGCCAGCAGCACTTGGGACAGGGCCGCCGGGGAGCTGTTTTTT. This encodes CASSTWDRAAGELFF.

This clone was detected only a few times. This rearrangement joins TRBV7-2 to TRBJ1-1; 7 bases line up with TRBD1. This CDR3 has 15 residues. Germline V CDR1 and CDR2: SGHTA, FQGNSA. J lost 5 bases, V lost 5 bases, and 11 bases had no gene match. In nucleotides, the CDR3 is TGTGCCAGCAGCCGGACGGGGCAGGGGGATACTGAAGCTTTCTTT. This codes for CASSRTGQGDTEAFF.

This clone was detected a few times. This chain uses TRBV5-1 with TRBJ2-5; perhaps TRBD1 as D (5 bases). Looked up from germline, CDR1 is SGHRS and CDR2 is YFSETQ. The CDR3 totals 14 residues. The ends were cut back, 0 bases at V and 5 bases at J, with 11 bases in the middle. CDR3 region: CASSLGSGKETQYF. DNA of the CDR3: TGCGCCAGCAGCTTGGGGTCAGGGAAGGAGACCCAGTACTTC.

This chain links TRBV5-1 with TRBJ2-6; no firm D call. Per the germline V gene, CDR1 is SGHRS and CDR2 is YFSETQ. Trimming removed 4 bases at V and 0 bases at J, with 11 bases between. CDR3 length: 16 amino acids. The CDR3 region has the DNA TGCGCCAGCAGCCCCCAACGGGTCTCTGGGGCCAACGTCCTGACTTTC. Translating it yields CASSPQRVSGANVLTF.

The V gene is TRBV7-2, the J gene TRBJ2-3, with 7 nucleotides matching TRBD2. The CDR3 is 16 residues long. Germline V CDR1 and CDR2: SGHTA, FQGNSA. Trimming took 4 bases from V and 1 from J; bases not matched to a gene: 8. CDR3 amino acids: CASSSISGARTDTQYF. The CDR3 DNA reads TGTGCCAGCAGCTCCATCAGCGGGGCTCGCACAGATACGCAGTATTTT.

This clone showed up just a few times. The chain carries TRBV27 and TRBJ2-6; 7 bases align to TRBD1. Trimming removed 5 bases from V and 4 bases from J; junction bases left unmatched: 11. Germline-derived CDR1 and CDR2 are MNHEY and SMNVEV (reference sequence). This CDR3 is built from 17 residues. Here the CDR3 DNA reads TGTGCCAGCAGTCCCAGACAGGGCCTCTTGGGGGCCAACGTCCTGACTTTC. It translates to CASSPRQGLLGANVLTF. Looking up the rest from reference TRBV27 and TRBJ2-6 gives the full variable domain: EAQVTQNPRYLITVTGKKLTVTCSQNMNHEYMSWYRQDPGLGLRQIYYSMNVEVTDKGDVPEGYKVSRKEKRNFPLILESPSPNQTSLYFCASSPRQGLLGANVLTFGAGSRLTVL.

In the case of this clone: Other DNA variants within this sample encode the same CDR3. The CDR3 region is CASSIRGAEAFF. CDR3 nucleotides: TGTGCCAGTAGTATTCGGGGAGCTGAAGCTTTCTTT. V is TRBV19 and J is TRBJ1-1, with D unclear. The CDR3 covers 12 residues. Germline V gene data show CDR1 as LNHDA and CDR2 as SQIVND (reference sequence). With 3 bases removed from V and 6 bases from J, the gap between germline ends came to 8 bases.

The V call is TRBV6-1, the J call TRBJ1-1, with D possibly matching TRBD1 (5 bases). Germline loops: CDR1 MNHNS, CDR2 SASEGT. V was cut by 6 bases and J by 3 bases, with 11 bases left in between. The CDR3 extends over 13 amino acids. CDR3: CASRSGYDTEAFF. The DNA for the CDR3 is TGTGCCAGCAGATCAGGGTATGACACTGAAGCTTTCTTT.